This T cell receptor beta chain was captured in a study of T cells in Graves' hyperthyroidism and ophthalmopathy. Findings and caveats of the study: Blood held most thyroid clonotypes expanded above 0.001 frequency. Classification by a 13 V-J model distinguished ophthalmopathy from stable hyperthyroidism.

Disease lasting under 3 months, a NOSPECS grade of at least 4, and a Clinical Activity Score of at least 3 were features of the ophthalmopathy patients. TCR beta CDR3 regions were amplified from RNA. First-round RT-PCR targeting the TCR CDR3 was performed with the HTBI primer set. A single record per CDR3 protein comes from TCRdb applying MiXCR to the multiplex PCR reads. Found here are 400,000 to 550,000 distinct CDR3 sequences, around 22% of them singletons; the top ten hold approximately 10%. This clonotype has just a few counts. The antigen is undetermined. V lost 3 bases and J 1 base, leaving 6 bases between the germline ends. CDR3 length: 13 amino acids. The germline gives CDR1 LGHDT, CDR2 YNNKEL (reference sequence).

The V call is TRBV3-1, the J call TRBJ1-1; D is uncertain. Sequenced sample: blood. The TCR originated in a young woman with Graves' ophthalmopathy. The CDR3 reads CASSQSANTEAFF. CDR3 bases: TGTGCCAGCAGCCAGTCCGCGAACACTGAAGCTTTCTTT.